This T cell receptor beta chain comes out of a study of blood T cell repertoires in COVID-19. Study context: The analysed material was cDNA or gDNA that came from T cells, B-cell-depleted T cells, or PBMCs.

The germline CDR1 and CDR2 sequences are KGHSH and LQKENI. Unmatched junction bases numbered 4, after V lost 0 bases and J lost 4 bases. This CDR3 region has 15 residues. This clone was picked up one time. Authors' data handling: Amplification from reference gene primers served as the basis for estimated nucleated cell counts. Some clones are missing from TCRdb's copy, which holds only in-frame ones; the method was immunoSEQ multiplex PCR. V, J and clone size were drawn from that table, and D and trimming were deduced from the DNA. The profile shows some 89,000 clones, 82% of them singletons. The receptor's source is a woman older than 75 with acute or convalescent COVID-19. The sample was peripheral blood. The chain uses TRBV18 and TRBJ2-3; TRBD2 matches at 7 bases. Written as DNA, the CDR3 is TGTGCCAGCTCACCACCTGGCGGGGGAGCAGATACGCAGTATTTT. This encodes CASSPPGGGADTQYF.